Sequencing of this T cell receptor beta chain was carried out in a study of T cell repertoires in cytomegalovirus infection. Whole-study context: CMV infection and matching HLA type were both indicated by public TCR beta signatures. Overall study results and limits: Public TCR beta family frequency separated CMV-and-HLA carriers, including in an independent cohort. Clonotypes of TCR beta that were HLA-C-restricted and CMV-specific dominated the ex vivo response.

This clonotype was found a few times. As yet, its antigen is unknown. One entry per CDR3 protein results from TCRdb running MiXCR on the reads. The sample yields over 200,000 distinct CDR3 sequences, roughly an eighth seen once. The CDR3 is made up of 14 amino acids. The V gene lost 4 bases and the J gene lost 8 bases, with 18 bases spanning the gap. The germline V gene has CDR1 SGHRS and CDR2 YFSETQ. The sequenced material came from PBMCs. The receptor comes from a human donor in good health (CMV status not recorded). Some clones in this sample may be carry-over from other donors' samples. The chain has TRBV5-1 and TRBJ2-5; D might be TRBD2 (7 bases). The CDR3 spells CASSRHREGGTQYF. Here the CDR3 DNA reads TGCGCCAGCAGCCGCCACAGGGAGGGTGGAACCCAGTACTTC.